This T cell receptor (beta chain) was observed in a study of blood T cell repertoires in COVID-19. Authors' processing steps: Reference gene primer amplification gave nucleated cell count estimates. Clones were sequenced by immunoSEQ multiplex PCR, and TCRdb holds only the in-frame ones, with some missing. That table furnishes V, J and clone size, whereas the DNA furnished D and trimming. Here the sample spans about 220,000 clones, roughly 82% being singletons. The specimen was peripheral blood. The sequence was obtained from a man in his fifties with active or convalescent COVID-19.

The CDR3 DNA is TGTGCCAGCAGTACTCTTGAAAAACTGTTTTTT. It encodes CASSTLEKLFF. The rearrangement uses TRBV2 and TRBJ1-4; no clear D gene. The germline V gene has CDR1 SNHLY and CDR2 FYNNEI. This CDR3 contains 11 residues. V lost 5 bases and J lost 7, with 5 bases in between.